A selection of T cell receptor beta chains follows, all from one sample in a study of Ad26.COV2.S vaccination and SARS-CoV-2 variants. Clones were sequenced by immunoSEQ multiplex PCR, and TCRdb holds only the in-frame ones, with some missing. The table shows about 350,000 clones, with around 89% occurring only once. Here the sequenced sample was peripheral blood, taken in a trial of Ad26.COV2.S vaccine versus placebo. These TCRs come from a person between 18 and 65 years old who received the Ad26.COV2.S COVID-19 vaccine or a placebo. Both conserved end residues are part of each CDR3. The order of the fields is D gene, clone size, V gene, CDR3 length, J gene, CDR3 protein, CDR3 DNA. The D gene is left open where the match is weak. Size is omitted from some rows. Given values are once, few, many or a class for expanded clones.

>-|-|TRBV5-4|15|TRBJ2-6
CASSLAGSGANVLTF
TGTGCCAGCAGCCTCGCGGGGTCTGGGGCCAACGTCCTGACTTTC
>-|-|TRBV11-1|14|TRBJ2-3
CASTQGTSTDTQYF
TGTGCCAGCACCCAGGGTACTAGCACCGATACGCAGTATTTT
>TRBD1|once|TRBV9|15|TRBJ2-2
CASRRTGTGSGELFF
TGTGCCAGCCGACGGACAGGGACGGGCTCCGGGGAGCTGTTTTTT
>-|-|TRBV11-2|15|TRBJ2-1
CASSFTYVTYNEQFF
TGTGCCAGCAGCTTTACTTACGTCACCTACAATGAGCAGTTCTTC
>-|-|TRBV23-1|16|TRBJ2-1
CASSQSARIPAKKQFF
TGCGCCAGCAGTCAATCGGCGCGGATCCCCGCCAAAAAGCAGTTCTTC
>-|-|TRBV5-4|14|TRBJ2-5
CASTTALGQETQYF
TGTGCCAGCACCACTGCCCTCGGCCAAGAGACCCAGTACTTC
>-|-|TRBV27|17|TRBJ2-6
CASSLSQANSGANVLTF
TGTGCCAGCAGTTTATCGCAGGCGAACTCTGGGGCCAACGTCCTGACTTTC
>-|-|TRBV7-6|13|TRBJ1-1
CASSLGGGTEAFF
TGTGCCAGCAGCTTAGGTGGGGGCACTGAAGCTTTCTTT
>-|-|TRBV4-1|14|TRBJ2-7
CASSQDRAGHEQYF
TGCGCCAGCAGCCAAGATAGGGCAGGGCACGAGCAGTACTTC
>-|-|TRBV28|16|TRBJ2-7
CASSSLPGTGTYEQYF
TGTGCCAGCAGTTCCCTCCCCGGGACGGGAACCTACGAGCAGTACTTC
>TRBD1|-|TRBV7-8|14|TRBJ1-2
CASSFGTGNYGYTF
TGTGCCAGCAGCTTTGGGACAGGCAACTATGGCTACACCTTC
>-|-|TRBV7-9|14|TRBJ1-1
CASSLVGGTTEAFF
TGTGCCAGCAGCTTAGTCGGGGGGACCACTGAAGCTTTCTTT
>-|-|TRBV6-1|15|TRBJ1-2
CASSEEAGRAYGYTF
TGTGCCAGCAGTGAAGAGGCCGGCAGGGCCTATGGCTACACCTTC
>-|-|TRBV27|14|TRBJ2-1
CASSWTGEANEQFF
TGTGCCAGCAGTTGGACGGGAGAAGCCAATGAGCAGTTCTTC
>-|-|TRBV4-2|15|TRBJ1-2
CASSTTTGVGYGYTF
TGTGCCAGCAGCACCACAACCGGGGTGGGGTATGGCTACACCTTC
>-|-|TRBV4-1|16|TRBJ2-7
CASSPTSQGPPYEQYF
TGCGCCAGCAGCCCGACCTCACAGGGTCCCCCTTACGAGCAGTACTTC
>-|-|TRBV7-2|12|TRBJ2-3
CASSSIINTQYF
TGTGCCAGCAGCTCCATAATTAATACGCAGTATTTT
>TRBD2|-|TRBV6-5|14|TRBJ2-5
CASSYGGTQETQYF
TGTGCCAGCAGCTACGGGGGGACTCAAGAGACCCAGTACTTC
>TRBD2|-|TRBV7-2|17|TRBJ2-6
CASSLLAGTSGANVLTF
TGTGCCAGCAGCTTACTAGCGGGTACCTCTGGGGCCAACGTCCTGACTTTC
>TRBD2|-|TRBV5-1|16|TRBJ2-3
CASSATSAIGTDTQYF
TGCGCCAGCAGCGCGACTAGCGCGATCGGCACAGATACGCAGTATTTT
>-|-|TRBV7-9|15|TRBJ1-2
CASSQTGVGNYGYTF
TGTGCCAGCAGCCAGACGGGAGTGGGAAACTATGGCTACACCTTC
>TRBD1|few|TRBV7-3|15|TRBJ1-3
CASSLDGTAGNTIYF
TGTGCCAGCAGCTTAGACGGGACAGCCGGAAACACCATATATTTT
>TRBD1|once|TRBV7-9|18|TRBJ2-1
CASSLEVIRDSPYNEQFF
TGTGCCAGCAGCTTAGAAGTTATCCGGGACAGCCCATACAATGAGCAGTTCTTC
>-|-|TRBV3-1/TRBV3-2|16|TRBJ1-1
CASSQFFGQSNTEAFF
TGTGCCAGCAGCCAATTCTTTGGACAGTCGAACACTGAAGCTTTCTTT
>-|-|TRBV13|17|TRBJ2-7
CASSSDGSSGLTYEQYF
TGTGCCAGCAGCTCGGATGGGTCGAGCGGGCTTACCTACGAGCAGTACTTC
>-|-|TRBV2|14|TRBJ2-3
CASSEVGETDTQYF
TGTGCCAGCAGTGAAGTGGGGGAAACAGATACGCAGTATTTT
>TRBD1|-|TRBV29-1|16|TRBJ1-2
CSVEDLVGQGDYGYTF
TGCAGCGTTGAAGACCTTGTAGGACAGGGCGACTATGGCTACACCTTC
>-|once|TRBV28|14|TRBJ2-7
CASRPRFRPYEQYF
TGTGCCAGCCGACCCAGGTTTCGTCCCTACGAGCAGTACTTC
>TRBD1|-|TRBV7-2|15|TRBJ1-2
CASSLVPDRVNGYTF
TGTGCCAGCAGCTTAGTTCCGGACAGGGTCAATGGCTACACCTTC
>TRBD1|-|TRBV6-6|13|TRBJ1-2
CASTSQGVGGYTF
TGTGCCAGCACCTCCCAGGGGGTGGGTGGCTACACCTTC
>-|-|TRBV15|13|TRBJ1-1
CATSREEGTEAFF
TGTGCCACCAGCAGAGAGGAAGGCACTGAAGCTTTCTTT
>-|-|TRBV5-6|15|TRBJ1-2
CASSGGRRVDYGYTF
TGTGCCAGCAGCGGAGGGCGAAGGGTGGACTATGGCTACACCTTC
>TRBD1|-|TRBV28|17|TRBJ2-7
CASSLLPGQELTYEQYF
TGTGCCAGCAGTTTACTTCCGGGACAGGAGCTTACCTACGAGCAGTACTTC
>-|-|TRBV19|15|TRBJ2-3
CASSQTSFAADTQYF
TGTGCCAGTAGTCAGACCTCTTTTGCTGCAGATACGCAGTATTTT
>-|-|TRBV7-9|13|TRBJ2-7
CASSYGSSYEQYF
TGTGCCAGCAGCTACGGGAGCTCCTACGAGCAGTACTTC
>-|once|TRBV25-1|14|TRBJ1-4
CASTEGGLNEKLFF
TGTGCCAGCACCGAGGGGGGCCTAAATGAAAAACTGTTTTTT
>-|-|TRBV4-2|18|TRBJ1-2
CASSQDGFGTSVWYGYTF
TGTGCCAGCAGCCAAGATGGATTCGGGACCAGTGTTTGGTATGGCTACACCTTC
>TRBD1|-|TRBV4-1|17|TRBJ1-4
CASSQDWTGGTNEKLFF
TGCGCCAGCAGCCAAGATTGGACAGGGGGAACTAATGAAAAACTGTTTTTT
>-|-|TRBV9|16|TRBJ2-4
CASSVDAGLAKNIQYF
TGTGCCAGCAGCGTGGACGCGGGCCTAGCCAAAAACATTCAGTACTTC
>-|-|TRBV3-1/TRBV3-2|14|TRBJ2-5
CASSQEFRRETQYF
TGTGCCAGCAGCCAAGAGTTCAGGAGGGAGACCCAGTACTTC
>-|-|TRBV24-1|13|TRBJ2-3
CATSETFTDTQYF
TGTGCCACCAGTGAAACCTTCACAGATACGCAGTATTTT
>TRBD1|-|TRBV5-1|12|TRBJ2-1
CASSLRGLQQFF
TGCGCCAGCAGCTTGAGGGGGCTCCAGCAGTTCTTC
>-|-|TRBV7-2|15|TRBJ2-1
CASSLGGHEGDEQFF
TGTGCCAGCAGCTTAGGGGGACACGAAGGGGATGAGCAGTTCTTC